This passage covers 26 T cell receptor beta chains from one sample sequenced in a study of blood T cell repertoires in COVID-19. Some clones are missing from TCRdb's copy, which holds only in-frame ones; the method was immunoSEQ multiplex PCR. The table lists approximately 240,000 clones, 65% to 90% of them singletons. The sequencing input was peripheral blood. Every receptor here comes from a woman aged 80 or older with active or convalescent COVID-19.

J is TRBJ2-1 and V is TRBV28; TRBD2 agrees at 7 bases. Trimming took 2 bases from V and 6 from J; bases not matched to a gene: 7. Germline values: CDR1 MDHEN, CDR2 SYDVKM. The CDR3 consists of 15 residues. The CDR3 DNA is TGTGCCAGCAGTTTACTGGGGAGGGTCGGCAATGAGCAGTTCTTC. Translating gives CASSLLGRVGNEQFF.

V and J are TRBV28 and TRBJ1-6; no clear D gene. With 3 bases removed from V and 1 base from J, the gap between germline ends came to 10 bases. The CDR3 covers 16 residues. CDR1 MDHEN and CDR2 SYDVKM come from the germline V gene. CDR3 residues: CASSFFQASYNSPLHF. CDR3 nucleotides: TGTGCCAGCAGTTTCTTCCAGGCATCCTATAATTCACCCCTCCACTTT.

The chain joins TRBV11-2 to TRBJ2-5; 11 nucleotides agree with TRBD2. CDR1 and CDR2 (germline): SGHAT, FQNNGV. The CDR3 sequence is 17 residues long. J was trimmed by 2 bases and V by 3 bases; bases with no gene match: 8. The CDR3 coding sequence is TGTGCCAGCAGCTTGGGGGGTCTAGCGGGAGGACAAGAGACCCAGTACTTC. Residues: CASSLGGLAGGQETQYF.

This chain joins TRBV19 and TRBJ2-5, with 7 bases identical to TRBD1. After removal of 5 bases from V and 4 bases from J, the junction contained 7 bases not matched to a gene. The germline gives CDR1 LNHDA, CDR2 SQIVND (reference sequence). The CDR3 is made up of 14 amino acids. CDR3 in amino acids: CASSQAQGRETQYF. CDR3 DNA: TGTGCCAGTAGTCAAGCACAGGGGAGAGAGACCCAGTACTTC.

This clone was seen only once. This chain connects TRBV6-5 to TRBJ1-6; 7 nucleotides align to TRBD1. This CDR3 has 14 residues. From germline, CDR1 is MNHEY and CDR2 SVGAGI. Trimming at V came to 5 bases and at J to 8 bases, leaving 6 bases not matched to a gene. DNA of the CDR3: TGTGCCAGCAGTAGAAGGGGGCGAGATTCACCCCTCCACTTT. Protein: CASSRRGRDSPLHF.

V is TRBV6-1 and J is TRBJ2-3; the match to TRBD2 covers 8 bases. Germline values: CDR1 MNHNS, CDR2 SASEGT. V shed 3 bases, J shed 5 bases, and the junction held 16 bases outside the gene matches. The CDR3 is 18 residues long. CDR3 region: CASSEPRVGGGGKDTQYF. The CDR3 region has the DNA TGTGCCAGCAGTGAGCCCCGGGTCGGGGGGGGAGGCAAAGATACGCAGTATTTT.

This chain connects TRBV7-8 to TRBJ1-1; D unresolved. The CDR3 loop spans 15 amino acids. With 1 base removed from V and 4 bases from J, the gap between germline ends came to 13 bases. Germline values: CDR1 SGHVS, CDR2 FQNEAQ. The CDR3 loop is CASSLGEVLGTEAFF. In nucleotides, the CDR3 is TGTGCCAGCAGCTTAGGGGAGGTTTTGGGCACTGAAGCTTTCTTT.

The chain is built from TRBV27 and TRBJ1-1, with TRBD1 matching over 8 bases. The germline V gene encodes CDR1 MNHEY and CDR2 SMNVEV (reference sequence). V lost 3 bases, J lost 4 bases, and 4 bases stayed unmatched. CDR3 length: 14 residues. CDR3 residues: CASSFWTGSTEAFF. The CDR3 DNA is TGTGCCAGCAGTTTTTGGACAGGGTCCACTGAAGCTTTCTTT.

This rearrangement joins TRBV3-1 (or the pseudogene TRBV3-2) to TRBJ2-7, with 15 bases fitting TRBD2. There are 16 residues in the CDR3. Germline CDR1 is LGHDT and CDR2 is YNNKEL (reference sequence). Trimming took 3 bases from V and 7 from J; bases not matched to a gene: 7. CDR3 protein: CASSQRTSGRAGEQYF. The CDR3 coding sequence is TGTGCCAGCAGCCAGAGGACTAGCGGGAGGGCGGGGGAGCAGTACTTC.

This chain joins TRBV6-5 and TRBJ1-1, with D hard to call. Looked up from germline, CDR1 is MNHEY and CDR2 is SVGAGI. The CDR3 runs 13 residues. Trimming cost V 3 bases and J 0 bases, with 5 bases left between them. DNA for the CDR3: TGTGCCAGCAGTTATCGTATGAACACTGAAGCTTTCTTT. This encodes CASSYRMNTEAFF.

The CDR3 region is CASSPDRDEQYF. In DNA form, the CDR3 reads TGCGCCAGCAGCCCGGACAGGGACGAGCAGTACTTC. This chain connects TRBV5-1 to TRBJ2-7; 8 bases are shared with TRBD1. This CDR3 spans 12 amino acids. Trimming removed 4 bases from V and 5 bases from J; junction bases left unmatched: 2. Germline CDR1 and CDR2: SGHRS and YFSETQ.

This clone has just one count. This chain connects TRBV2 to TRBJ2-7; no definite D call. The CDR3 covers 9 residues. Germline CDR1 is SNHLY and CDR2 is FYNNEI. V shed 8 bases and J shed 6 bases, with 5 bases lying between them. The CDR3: CASGPEQYF. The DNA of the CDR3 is TGTGCCAGCGGCCCCGAGCAGTACTTC.

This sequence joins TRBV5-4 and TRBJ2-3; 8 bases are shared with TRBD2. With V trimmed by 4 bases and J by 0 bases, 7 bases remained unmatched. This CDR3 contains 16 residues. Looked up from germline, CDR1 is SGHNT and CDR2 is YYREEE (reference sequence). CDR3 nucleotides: TGTGCCAGCAGCCATCCTACTAGCGGAAGCACAGATACGCAGTATTTT. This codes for CASSHPTSGSTDTQYF.

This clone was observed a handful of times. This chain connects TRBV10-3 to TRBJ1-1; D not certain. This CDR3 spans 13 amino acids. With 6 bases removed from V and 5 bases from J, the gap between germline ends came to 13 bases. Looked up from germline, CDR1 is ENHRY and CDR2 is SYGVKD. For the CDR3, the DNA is TGTGCCATCAGCCCCCGAACTAGGACTGAAGCTTTCTTT. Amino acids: CAISPRTRTEAFF.

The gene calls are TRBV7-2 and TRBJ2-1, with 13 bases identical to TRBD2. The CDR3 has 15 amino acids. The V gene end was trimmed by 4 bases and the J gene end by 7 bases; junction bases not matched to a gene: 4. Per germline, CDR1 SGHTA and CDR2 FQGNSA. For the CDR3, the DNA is TGTGCCAGCAGCTGGGCGACTAGCGGGAGGAATGAGCAGTTCTTC. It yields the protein CASSWATSGRNEQFF.

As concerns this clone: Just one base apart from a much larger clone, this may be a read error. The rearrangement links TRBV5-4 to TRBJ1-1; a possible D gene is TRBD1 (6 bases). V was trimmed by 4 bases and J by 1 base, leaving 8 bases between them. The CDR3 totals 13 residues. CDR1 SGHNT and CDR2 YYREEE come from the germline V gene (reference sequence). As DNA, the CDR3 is TGTGCCAGCAGCCTACAGGGGAACACTGAAGCTTTCTTT. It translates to CASSLQGNTEAFF.

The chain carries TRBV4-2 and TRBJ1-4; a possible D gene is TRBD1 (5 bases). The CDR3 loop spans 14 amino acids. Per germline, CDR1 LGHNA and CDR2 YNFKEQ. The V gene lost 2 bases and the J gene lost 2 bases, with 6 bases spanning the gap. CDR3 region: CASSQRGTNEKLFF. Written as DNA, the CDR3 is TGTGCCAGCAGCCAACGGGGGACTAATGAAAAACTGTTTTTT.

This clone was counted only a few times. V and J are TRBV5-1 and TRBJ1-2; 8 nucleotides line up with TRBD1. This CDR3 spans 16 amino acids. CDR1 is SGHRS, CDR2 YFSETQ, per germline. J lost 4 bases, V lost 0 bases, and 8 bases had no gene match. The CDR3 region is CASSLGDRGWGYGYTF. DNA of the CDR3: TGCGCCAGCAGCTTGGGAGACAGGGGTTGGGGCTATGGCTACACCTTC.

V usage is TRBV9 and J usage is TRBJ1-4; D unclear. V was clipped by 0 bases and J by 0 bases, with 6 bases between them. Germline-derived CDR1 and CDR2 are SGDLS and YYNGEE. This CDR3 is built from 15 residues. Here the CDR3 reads CASSVAFSTNEKLFF. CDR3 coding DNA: TGTGCCAGCAGCGTAGCTTTCTCAACTAATGAAAAACTGTTTTTT. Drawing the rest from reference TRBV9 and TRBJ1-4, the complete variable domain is DSGVTQTPKHLITATGQRVTLRCSPRSGDLSVYWYQQSLDQGLQFLIQYYNGEERAKGNILERFSAQQFPDLHSELNLSSLELGDSALYFCASSVAFSTNEKLFFGSGTQLSVL.

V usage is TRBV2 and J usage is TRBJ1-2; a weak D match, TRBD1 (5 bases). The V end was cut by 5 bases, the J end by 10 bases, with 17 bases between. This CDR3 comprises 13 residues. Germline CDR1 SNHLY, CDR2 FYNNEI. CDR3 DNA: TGTGCCAGCAGTTCCGGACAATCGATTGCCTACACCTTC. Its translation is CASSSGQSIAYTF. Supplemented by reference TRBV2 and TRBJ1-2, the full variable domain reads EPEVTQTPSHQVTQMGQEVILRCVPISNHLYFYWYRQILGQKVEFLVSFYNNEISEKSEIFDDQFSVERPDGSNFTLKIRSTKLEDSAMYFCASSSGQSIAYTFGSGTRLTVV.

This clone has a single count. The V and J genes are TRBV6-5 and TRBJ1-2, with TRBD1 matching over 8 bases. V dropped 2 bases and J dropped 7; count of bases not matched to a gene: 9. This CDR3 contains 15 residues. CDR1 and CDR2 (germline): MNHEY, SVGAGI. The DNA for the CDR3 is TGTGCCAGCAGTTACGGATCTACTACAGGGGGTGGCTACACCTTC. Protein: CASSYGSTTGGGYTF.

CDR3 coding DNA: TGTGCCAGTAGTACACTAGCGGGGGGCCCGGATACGCAGTATTTT. It codes for CASSTLAGGPDTQYF. This rearrangement joins TRBV19 to TRBJ2-3; TRBD2 aligns across 12 bases. CDR1 is LNHDA and CDR2 is SQIVND in the germline V gene (reference sequence). J lost 6 bases, V lost 4 bases, and 5 bases had no gene match. This CDR3 has 15 amino acids.

CDR3 nucleotides: TGCGCCAGCAGCTTTCGCATACCGACGGAGGAAGGATGCACCTTC. Protein: CASSFRIPTEEGCTF. This chain uses TRBV5-1 with TRBJ1-2; unclear D gene. Germline V CDR1 and CDR2: SGHRS, YFSETQ. This CDR3 spans 15 amino acids. V was pared by 2 bases and J by 13 bases, with 24 bases between.

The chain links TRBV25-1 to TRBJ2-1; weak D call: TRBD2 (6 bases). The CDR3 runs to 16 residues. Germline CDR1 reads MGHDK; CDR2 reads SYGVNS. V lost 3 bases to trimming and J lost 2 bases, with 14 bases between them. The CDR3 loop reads CASSDLKGGAYNEQFF. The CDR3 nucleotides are TGTGCCAGCAGTGATTTGAAGGGAGGTGCCTACAATGAGCAGTTCTTC.

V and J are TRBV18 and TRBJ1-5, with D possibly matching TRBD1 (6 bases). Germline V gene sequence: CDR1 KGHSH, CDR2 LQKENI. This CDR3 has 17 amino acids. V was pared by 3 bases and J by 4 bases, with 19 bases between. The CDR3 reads CASSPFFVVQGNQPQHF. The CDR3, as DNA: TGTGCCAGCTCACCCTTTTTTGTTGTCCAGGGGAATCAGCCCCAGCATTTT.

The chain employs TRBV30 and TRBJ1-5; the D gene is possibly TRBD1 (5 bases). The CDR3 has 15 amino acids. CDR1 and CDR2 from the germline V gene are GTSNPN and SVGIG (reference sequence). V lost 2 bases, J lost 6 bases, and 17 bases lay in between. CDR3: CAWSYSHGGGQPQHF. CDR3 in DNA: TGTGCCTGGAGTTATTCCCACGGGGGGGGTCAGCCCCAGCATTTT.